The sequence of this TCR beta chain was determined in a study of blood T cells in healthy people across ages. Overall study findings and caveats: Percentage of naive T cells showed a strong correlation with TCR beta diversity. Versus aged donors, long-lived donors had higher diversity and more naive CD4+ cells.

Next came a second PCR, run for about 7 to 12 cycles, which used a sample-barcoded 5' primer along with a J-beta primer mix. TCRdb reprocessed the 5' RACE reads with MiXCR, giving one entry per CDR3 protein. Of about 1.6 million distinct CDR3 sequences detected, roughly 32% appear once; the ten largest clones hold around 11%. Germline values: CDR1 DFQATT, CDR2 SNEGSKA (reference sequence). The CDR3 covers 12 residues. Each individual donor underwent a draw of ten milliliters of peripheral blood. This clonotype occurred a few times. Its cognate antigen is unknown. This may be a read error: a much more frequent sequence differs by one nucleotide.

This receptor was taken from a woman aged 25 to 39 in good health. The chain carries TRBV20-1 and TRBJ2-1, with D possibly called TRBD1 or TRBD2 (5 bases each). The sequencing sample was made of blood. This CDR3 reads CRANGANNEQFF. The CDR3 DNA reads TGCAGGGCCAACGGGGCTAACAATGAGCAGTTCTTC.